The T cell receptor (beta chain) described here comes from a study of T cell changes during pregnancy in multiple sclerosis. Data came from immunoSEQ multiplex PCR; TCRdb stores just in-frame clones and leaves some out. The repertoire holds 45,000 to 60,000 clones, with 91% as singletons. Germline V CDR1 and CDR2: MDHEN, SYDVKM. The CDR3 is made up of 12 amino acids. V gave up 6 bases and J gave up 6 bases, with 10 bases separating them. The chain uses TRBV28 and TRBJ2-3; maybe TRBD1 (6 bases). The source of this sequence is a female donor in good health, enrolled as a control in a pregnancy study. Source: peripheral blood, taken after pregnancy. The CDR3 DNA reads TGTGCCAGCAGCGTGAGGGGGGATACGCAGTATTTT. It is translated as CASSVRGDTQYF.